This T cell receptor (beta chain) derives from a study of T cell responses to AZD1222 COVID-19 vaccine. Study-wide findings and caveats: Two AZD1222 administrations were followed by greater Spike-specific TCR breadth and depth.

Germline CDR1 reads SQVTM; CDR2 reads ANQGSEA. Trimming pared 4 bases from V and 7 bases from J, leaving 13 bases between. The CDR3 is made up of 13 amino acids. A word on this clone: Antigen: not known.

This table comes from immunoSEQ multiplex PCR, and its TCRdb copy is limited to in-frame clones, with some not included. The sample yields approximately 110,000 clones, roughly 87% seen once. The rearrangement joins TRBV29-1 to TRBJ2-2, with a possible D match to TRBD2 (5 bases). Sequenced here: peripheral blood, sampled on day 0 of AZD1222 vaccination. This receptor was taken from an adult in good health. The CDR3 DNA reads TGCAGCGTTGTGAGGGCCCAACACGGGGAGCTGTTTTTT. It yields the protein CSVVRAQHGELFF.